This T cell receptor beta chain was captured by sequencing in a study of cytomegalovirus exposure and HLA in healthy donors. Study background: The study's early data release held some 85 million unique TCRs from HLA-typed donors. Study results and caveats: CMV serostatus was the only recorded immune exposure for donors.

Vbeta (60) and Jbeta (13) primers were used in the PCR. Assay: immunoSEQ multiplex PCR; the TCRdb copy retains only in-frame clones and omits some. In the table there are about 200,000 clones, more than 75% of which are singletons. Points on this clone: No antigen is known for it.

V gave up 6 bases and J gave up 5 bases; unmatched junction bases: 2. This CDR3 region has 13 residues. The V gene's germline CDR1 is LNHDA and CDR2 SQIVND (reference sequence). The chain links TRBV19 to TRBJ1-1; 11 bases map to TRBD1. Sequencing was carried out using PBMCs. This sequence was found in a woman in her 30s in good health and CMV-seropositive. The CDR3 DNA sequence: TGTGCCAGTAGGGACAGGGGGCGGACTGAAGCTTTCTTT. Its translation is CASRDRGRTEAFF.